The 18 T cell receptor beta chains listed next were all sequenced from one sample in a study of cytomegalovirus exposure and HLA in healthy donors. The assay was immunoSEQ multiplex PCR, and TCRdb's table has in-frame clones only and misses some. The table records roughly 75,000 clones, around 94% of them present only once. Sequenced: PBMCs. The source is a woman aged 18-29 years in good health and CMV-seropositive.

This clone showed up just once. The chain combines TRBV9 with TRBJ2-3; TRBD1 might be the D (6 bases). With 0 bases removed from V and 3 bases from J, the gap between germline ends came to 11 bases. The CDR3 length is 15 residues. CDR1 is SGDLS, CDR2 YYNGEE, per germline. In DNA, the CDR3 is TGTGCCAGCAGCGTAGAGGGGGTTTGGACAGATACGCAGTATTTT. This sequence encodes CASSVEGVWTDTQYF.

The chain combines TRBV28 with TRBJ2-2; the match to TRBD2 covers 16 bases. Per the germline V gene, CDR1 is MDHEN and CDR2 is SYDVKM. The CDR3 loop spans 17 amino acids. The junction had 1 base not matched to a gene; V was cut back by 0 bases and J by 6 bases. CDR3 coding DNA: TGTGCCAGCAGTTTATGGGGACTAGCGGGAGGGCCCGGGGAGCTGTTTTTT. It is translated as CASSLWGLAGGPGELFF.

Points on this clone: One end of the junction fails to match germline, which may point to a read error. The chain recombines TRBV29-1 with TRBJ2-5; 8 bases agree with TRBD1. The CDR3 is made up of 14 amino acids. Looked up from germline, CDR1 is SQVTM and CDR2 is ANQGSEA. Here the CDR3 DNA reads TGCAGCGCTGAACAGGGGGTCTCCGGGGAGACCCAGTACTTC. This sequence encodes CSAEQGVSGETQYF.

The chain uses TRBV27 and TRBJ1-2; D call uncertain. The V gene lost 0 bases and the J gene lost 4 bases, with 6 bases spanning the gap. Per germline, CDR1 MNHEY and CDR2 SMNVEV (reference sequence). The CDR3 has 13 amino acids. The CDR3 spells CASSLSGSYGYTF. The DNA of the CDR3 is TGTGCCAGCAGTTTATCAGGGAGCTATGGCTACACCTTC.

The CDR3 loop reads CAISESPTSGTGELFF. Written as DNA, the CDR3 is TGTGCCATCAGTGAGTCGCCTACTAGCGGCACCGGGGAGCTGTTTTTT. The chain employs TRBV10-3 and TRBJ2-2, with 8 bases lining up with TRBD2. The germline CDR1 and CDR2 sequences are ENHRY and SYGVKD. Trimming cost V 0 bases and J 4 bases; bases outside gene matches: 4. This CDR3 has 16 amino acids.

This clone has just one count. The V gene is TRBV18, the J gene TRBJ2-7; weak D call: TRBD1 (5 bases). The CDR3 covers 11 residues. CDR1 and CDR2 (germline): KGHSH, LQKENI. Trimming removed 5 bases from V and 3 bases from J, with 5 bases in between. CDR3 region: CASSGHYEQYF. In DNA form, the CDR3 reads TGTGCCAGCTCAGGACACTACGAGCAGTACTTC.

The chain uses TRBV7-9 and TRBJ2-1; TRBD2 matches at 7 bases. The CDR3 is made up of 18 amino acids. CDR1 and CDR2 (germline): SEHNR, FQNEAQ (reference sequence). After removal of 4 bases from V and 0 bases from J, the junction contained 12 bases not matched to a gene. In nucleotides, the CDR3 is TGTGCCAGCAGCTCTGGGACTATGGCGCTTAGCTCCTACAATGAGCAGTTCTTC. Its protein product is CASSSGTMALSSYNEQFF.

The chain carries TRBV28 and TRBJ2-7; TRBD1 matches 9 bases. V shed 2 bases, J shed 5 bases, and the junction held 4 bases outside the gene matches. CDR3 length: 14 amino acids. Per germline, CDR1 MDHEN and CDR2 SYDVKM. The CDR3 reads CASSLGTGSHEQYF. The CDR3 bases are TGTGCCAGCAGTTTAGGGACAGGGAGTCACGAGCAGTACTTC.

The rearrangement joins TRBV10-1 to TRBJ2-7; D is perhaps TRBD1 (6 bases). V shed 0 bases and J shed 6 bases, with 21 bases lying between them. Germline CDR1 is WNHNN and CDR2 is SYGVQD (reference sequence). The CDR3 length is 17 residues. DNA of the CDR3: TGCGCCAGCAGTGAGTCGGATGACGACAGGACCCCTGTCGAGCAGTACTTC. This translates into CASSESDDDRTPVEQYF.

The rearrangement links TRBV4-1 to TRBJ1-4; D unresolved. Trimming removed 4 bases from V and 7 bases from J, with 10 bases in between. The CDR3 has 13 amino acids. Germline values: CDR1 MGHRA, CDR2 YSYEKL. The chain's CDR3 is CASSLRTVEKLFF. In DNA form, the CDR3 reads TGCGCCAGCAGCCTGCGCACGGTTGAAAAACTGTTTTTT.

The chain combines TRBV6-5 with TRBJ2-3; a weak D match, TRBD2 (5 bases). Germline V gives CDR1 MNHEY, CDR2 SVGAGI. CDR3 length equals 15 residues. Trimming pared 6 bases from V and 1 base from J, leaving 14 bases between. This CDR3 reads CASRPPGRRTDTQYF. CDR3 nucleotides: TGTGCCAGCAGACCGCCGGGGAGACGCACAGATACGCAGTATTTT.

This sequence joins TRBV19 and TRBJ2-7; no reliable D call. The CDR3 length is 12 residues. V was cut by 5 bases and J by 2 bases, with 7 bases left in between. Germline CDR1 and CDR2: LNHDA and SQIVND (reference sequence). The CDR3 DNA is TGTGCCAGTAGTGGGCTCACCTACGAGCAGTACTTC. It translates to CASSGLTYEQYF.

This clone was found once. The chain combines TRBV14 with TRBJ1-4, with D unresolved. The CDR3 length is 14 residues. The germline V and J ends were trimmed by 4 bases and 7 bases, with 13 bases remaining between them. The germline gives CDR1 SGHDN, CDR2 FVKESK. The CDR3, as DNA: TGTGCCAGCAGCCTCCGAGGGTCGTTTGAAAAACTGTTTTTT. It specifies CASSLRGSFEKLFF.

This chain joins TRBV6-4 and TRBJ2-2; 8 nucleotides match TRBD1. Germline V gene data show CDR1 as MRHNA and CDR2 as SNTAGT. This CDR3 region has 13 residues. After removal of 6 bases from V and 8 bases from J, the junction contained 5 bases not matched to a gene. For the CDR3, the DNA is TGTGCCAGCAGGGACAGGGAGAATGGGGAGCTGTTTTTT. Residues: CASRDRENGELFF.

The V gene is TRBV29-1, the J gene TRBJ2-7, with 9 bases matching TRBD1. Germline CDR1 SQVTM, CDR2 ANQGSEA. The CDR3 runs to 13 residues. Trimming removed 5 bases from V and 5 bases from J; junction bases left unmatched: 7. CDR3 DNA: TGCAGCGTTCAGGGACAGGGAAATCACGAGCAGTACTTC. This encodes CSVQGQGNHEQYF.

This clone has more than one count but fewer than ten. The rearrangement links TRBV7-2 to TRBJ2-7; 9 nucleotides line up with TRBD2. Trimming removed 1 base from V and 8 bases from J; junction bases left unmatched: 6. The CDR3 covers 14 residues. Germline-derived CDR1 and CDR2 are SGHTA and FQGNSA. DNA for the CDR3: TGTGCCAGCAGCTTAGATGGTCTAGCGGGAAAGCAGTACTTC. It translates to CASSLDGLAGKQYF.

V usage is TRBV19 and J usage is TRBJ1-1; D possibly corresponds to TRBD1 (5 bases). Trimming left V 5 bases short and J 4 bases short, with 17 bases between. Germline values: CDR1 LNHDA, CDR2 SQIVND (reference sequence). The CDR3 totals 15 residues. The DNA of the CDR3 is TGTGCCAGTAGTCCTCTGACGGGCCAGGGCACTGAAGCTTTCTTT. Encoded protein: CASSPLTGQGTEAFF.

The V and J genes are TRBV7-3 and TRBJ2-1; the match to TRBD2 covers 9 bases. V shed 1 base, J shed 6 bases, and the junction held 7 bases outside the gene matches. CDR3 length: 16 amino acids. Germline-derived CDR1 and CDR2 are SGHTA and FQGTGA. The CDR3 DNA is TGTGCCAGCAGCTTAAGTTGGGCGGGGGGGCCCAATGAGCAGTTCTTC. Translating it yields CASSLSWAGGPNEQFF. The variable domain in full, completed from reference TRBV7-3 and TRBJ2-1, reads GAGVSQTPSNKVTEKGKYVELRCDPISGHTALYWYRQSLGQGPEFLIYFQGTGAADDSGLPNDRFFAVRPEGSVSTLKIQRTERGDSAVYLCASSLSWAGGPNEQFFGPGTRLTVL.